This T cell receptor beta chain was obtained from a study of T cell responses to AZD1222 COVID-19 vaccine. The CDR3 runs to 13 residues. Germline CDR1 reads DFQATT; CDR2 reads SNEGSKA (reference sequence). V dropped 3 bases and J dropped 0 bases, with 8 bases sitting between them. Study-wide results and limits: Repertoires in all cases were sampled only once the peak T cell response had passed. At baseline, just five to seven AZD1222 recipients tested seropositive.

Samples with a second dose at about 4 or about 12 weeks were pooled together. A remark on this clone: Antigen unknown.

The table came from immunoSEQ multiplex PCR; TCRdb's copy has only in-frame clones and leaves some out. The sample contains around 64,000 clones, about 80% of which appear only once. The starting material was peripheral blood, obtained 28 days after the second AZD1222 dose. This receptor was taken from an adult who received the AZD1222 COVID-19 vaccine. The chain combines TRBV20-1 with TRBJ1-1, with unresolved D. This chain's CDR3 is CSASTDLNTEAFF. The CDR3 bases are TGCAGTGCTAGTACAGACTTGAACACTGAAGCTTTCTTT.